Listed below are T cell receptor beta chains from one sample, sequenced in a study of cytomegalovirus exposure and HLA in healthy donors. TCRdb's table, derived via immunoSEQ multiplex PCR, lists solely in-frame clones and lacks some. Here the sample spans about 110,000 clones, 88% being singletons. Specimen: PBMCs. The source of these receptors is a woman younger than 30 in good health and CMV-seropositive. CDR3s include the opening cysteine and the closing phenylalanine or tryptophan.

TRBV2,CASTRQGNQPQHF
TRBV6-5,CASTEPGHLTDTQYF
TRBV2,CASSDQGNQPQHF
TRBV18,CASSPLLQETQYF
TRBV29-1,CSVESTFSGNTIYF
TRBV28,CASSLPGQGSYEQYF
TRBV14,CASSPLRTGGTQYF
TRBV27,CASSSHGTGAVRAQYF
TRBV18,CASSPYGQGANYGYTF
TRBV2,CASGTGTSGGQGYF
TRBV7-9,CASSSPGQQPYEAFF
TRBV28,CASSLTGVYEQYF
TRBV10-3,CAISDLAGGSYEQYF
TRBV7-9,CASSLAQGYGYTF
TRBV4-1,CASRDSQNTEAFF
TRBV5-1,CASSFGATNEKLFF
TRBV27,CATKRDRGPFNTEAFF
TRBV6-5,CASKAGQFNQPQHF
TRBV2,CATTSGGAEADTQYF
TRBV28,CASSLIQKMNSPLHF
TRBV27,CASSLSIQTTNYGYTF
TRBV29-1,CSVLGQGAQFF
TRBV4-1,CASSQDFAGAQETQYF
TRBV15,CATSRAGTVNQPQHF
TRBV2,CASTATSGNTIYF
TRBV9,CASSPRSGGTEAFF
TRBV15,CATSRDKRQLHTDTQYF
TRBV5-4,CASSLWGGSTDTQYF
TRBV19,CASSKGVNSNQPQHF
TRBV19,CASTSGLGNNEQFF
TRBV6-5,CASSLGQETNTEAFF
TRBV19,CASEQGPGELFF
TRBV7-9,CATNPRDRYEQYF
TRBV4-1,CASSPTGGATGELFF
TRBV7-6,CASSPGTVNTEAFF
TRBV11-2,CASTRGGDLYF
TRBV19,CASRMDRSSYNEQFF
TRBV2,CASSDSKGGVSEAFF
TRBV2,CASSSGTGRAGANVLTF